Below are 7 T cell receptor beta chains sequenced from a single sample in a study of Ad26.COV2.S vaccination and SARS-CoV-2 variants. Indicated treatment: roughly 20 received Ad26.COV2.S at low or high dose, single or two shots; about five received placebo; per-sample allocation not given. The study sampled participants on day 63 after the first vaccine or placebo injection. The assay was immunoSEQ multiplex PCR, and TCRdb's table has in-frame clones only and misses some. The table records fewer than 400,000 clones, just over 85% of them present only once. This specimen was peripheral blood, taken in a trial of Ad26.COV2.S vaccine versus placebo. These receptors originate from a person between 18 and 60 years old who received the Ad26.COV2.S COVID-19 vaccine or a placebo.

The DNA for the CDR3 is TGCGCCAGCAGCCTGATAGGATTCAGGGCGGCCCAGTACTTC. This codes for CASSLIGFRAAQYF. The chain links TRBV5-1 to TRBJ2-5; D perhaps matches TRBD1 (5 bases). Germline V gene sequence: CDR1 SGHRS, CDR2 YFSETQ. Trimming took off 4 bases at V and 9 bases at J, with 19 bases between the two ends. The CDR3 consists of 14 residues.

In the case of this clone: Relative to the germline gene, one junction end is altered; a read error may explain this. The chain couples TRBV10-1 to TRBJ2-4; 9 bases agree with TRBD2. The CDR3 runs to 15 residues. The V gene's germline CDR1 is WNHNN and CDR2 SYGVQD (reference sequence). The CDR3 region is CASGEGGGDKNIQYF. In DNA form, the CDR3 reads TGCGCCAGCGGTGAAGGCGGGGGGGATAAAAACATTCAGTACTTC.

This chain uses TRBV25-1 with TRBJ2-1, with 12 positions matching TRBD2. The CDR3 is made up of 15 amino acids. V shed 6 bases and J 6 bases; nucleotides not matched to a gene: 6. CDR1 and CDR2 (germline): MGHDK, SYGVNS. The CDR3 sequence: CASSRTSGAANEQFF. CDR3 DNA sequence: TGTGCCAGCAGCCGGACTAGCGGGGCTGCCAATGAGCAGTTCTTC.

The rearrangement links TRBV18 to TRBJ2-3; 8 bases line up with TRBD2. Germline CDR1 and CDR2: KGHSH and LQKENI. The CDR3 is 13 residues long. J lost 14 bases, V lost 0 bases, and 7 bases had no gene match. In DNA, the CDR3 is TGTGCCAGCTCACCACCGAGCGGGGGCGTAAGGTATTTT. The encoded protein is CASSPPSGGVRYF.

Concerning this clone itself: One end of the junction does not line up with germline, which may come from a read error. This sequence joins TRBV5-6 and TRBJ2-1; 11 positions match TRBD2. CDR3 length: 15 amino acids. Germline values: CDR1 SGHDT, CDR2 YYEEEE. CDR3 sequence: CASSLGASGGPNQFF. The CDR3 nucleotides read TGCGCCAGCAGCTTGGGGGCTAGCGGGGGGCCCAACCAGTTCTTC.

CDR3 nucleotide sequence: TGTGCCAGCAGCGCAAGGGACAGCACTGAAGCTTTCTTT. Encoded protein: CASSARDSTEAFF. The rearrangement links TRBV9 to TRBJ1-1; TRBD1 aligns across 7 bases. The CDR3 spans 13 residues. Germline lookup yields CDR1 SGDLS and CDR2 YYNGEE. With 3 bases clipped from V and 4 bases from J, the junction kept 3 bases outside the gene matches. Looking up the rest from reference TRBV9 and TRBJ1-1 gives the full variable domain: DSGVTQTPKHLITATGQRVTLRCSPRSGDLSVYWYQQSLDQGLQFLIQYYNGEERAKGNILERFSAQQFPDLHSELNLSSLELGDSALYFCASSARDSTEAFFGQGTRLTVV.

The CDR3 DNA sequence: TGTGCCAGCAGCCCGTTCAGCGCGAACACCGGGGAGCTGTTTTTT. It is translated as CASSPFSANTGELFF. The rearrangement links TRBV4-2 to TRBJ2-2; D gene unclear. The V gene lost 4 bases and the J gene lost 0 bases, with 9 bases spanning the gap. The CDR3 consists of 15 residues. Germline V gene sequence: CDR1 LGHNA, CDR2 YNFKEQ.